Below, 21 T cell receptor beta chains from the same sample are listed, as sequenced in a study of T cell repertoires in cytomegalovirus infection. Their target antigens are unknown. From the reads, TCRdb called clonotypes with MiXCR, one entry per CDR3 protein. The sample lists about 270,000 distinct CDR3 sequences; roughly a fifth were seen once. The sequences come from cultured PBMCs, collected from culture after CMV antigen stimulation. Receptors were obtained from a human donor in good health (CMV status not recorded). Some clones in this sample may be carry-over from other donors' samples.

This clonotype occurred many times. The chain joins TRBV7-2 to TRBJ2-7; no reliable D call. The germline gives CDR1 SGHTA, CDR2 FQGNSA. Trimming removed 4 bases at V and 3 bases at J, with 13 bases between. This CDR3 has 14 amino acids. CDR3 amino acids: CASSSYGANYEQYV. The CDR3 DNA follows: TGTGCCAGCAGCTCCTACGGAGCCAACTACGAGCAGTACGTC.

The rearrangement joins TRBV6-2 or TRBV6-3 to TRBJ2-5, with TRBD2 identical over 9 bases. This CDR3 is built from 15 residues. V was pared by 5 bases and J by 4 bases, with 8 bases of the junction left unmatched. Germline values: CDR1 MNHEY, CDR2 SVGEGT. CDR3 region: CASSRRTSERETQYF. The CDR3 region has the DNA TGTGCCAGCAGTCGCCGGACTAGCGAGAGAGAGACCCAGTACTTC.

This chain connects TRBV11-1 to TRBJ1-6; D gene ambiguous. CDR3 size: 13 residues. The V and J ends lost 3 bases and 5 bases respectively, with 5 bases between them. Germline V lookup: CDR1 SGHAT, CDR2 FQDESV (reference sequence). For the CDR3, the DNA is TGTGCCAGCAGCTTGAACGATAATTCACCCCTCCACTTT. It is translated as CASSLNDNSPLHF.

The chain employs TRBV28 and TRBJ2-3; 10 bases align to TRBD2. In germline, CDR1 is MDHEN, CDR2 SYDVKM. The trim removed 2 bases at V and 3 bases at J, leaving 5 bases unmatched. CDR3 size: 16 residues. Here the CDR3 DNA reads TGTGCCAGCAGTTTAGCGGCTAGCGGGAGAACAGATACGCAGTATTTT. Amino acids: CASSLAASGRTDTQYF. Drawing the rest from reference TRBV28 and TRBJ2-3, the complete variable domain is DVKVTQSSRYLVKRTGEKVFLECVQDMDHENMFWYRQDPGLGLRLIYFSYDVKMKEKGDIPEGYSVSREKKERFSLILESASTNQTSMYLCASSLAASGRTDTQYFGPGTRLTVL.

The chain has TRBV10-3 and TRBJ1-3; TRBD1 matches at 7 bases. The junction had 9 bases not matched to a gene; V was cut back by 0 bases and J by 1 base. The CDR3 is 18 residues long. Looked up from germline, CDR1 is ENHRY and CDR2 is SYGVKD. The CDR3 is CAISESIRDRTSGNTIYF. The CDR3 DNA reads TGTGCCATCAGTGAGTCGATCCGGGACAGAACGTCTGGAAACACCATATATTTT.

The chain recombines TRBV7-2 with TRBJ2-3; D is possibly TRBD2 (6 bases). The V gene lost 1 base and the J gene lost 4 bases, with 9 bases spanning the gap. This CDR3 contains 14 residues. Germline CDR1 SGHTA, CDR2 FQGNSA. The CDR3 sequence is CASSLDRLADTQYF. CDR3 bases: TGTGCCAGCAGCTTAGACAGACTAGCAGATACGCAGTATTTT.

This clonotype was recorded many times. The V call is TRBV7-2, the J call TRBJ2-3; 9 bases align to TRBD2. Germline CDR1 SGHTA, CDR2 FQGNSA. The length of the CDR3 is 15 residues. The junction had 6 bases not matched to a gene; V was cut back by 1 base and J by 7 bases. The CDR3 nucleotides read TGTGCCAGCAGCTTAGTAGTCGCGGGAGGGAATACGCAGTATTTT. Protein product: CASSLVVAGGNTQYF.

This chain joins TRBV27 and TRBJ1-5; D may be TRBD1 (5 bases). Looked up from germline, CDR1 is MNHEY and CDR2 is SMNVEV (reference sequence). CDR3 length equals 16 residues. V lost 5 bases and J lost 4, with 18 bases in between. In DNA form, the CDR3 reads TGTGCCAGCAGTCCGCTCGGCAGGGACCATAATCAGCCCCAGCATTTT. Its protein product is CASSPLGRDHNQPQHF.

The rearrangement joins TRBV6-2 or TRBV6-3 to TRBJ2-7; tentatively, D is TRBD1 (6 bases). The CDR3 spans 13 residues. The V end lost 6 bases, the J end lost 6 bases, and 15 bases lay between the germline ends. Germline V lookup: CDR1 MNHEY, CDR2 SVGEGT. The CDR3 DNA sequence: TGTGCCAGCAGCGAACAACAGGGCACCGAGCAGTACGTC. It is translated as CASSEQQGTEQYV.

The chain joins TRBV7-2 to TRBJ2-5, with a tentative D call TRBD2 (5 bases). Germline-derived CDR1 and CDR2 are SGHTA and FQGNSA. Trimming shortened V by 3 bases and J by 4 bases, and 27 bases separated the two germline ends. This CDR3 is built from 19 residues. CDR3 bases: TGTGCCAGCAGCTTTAAAAGGTCGACGGGGTGGTCGACCTTAGAGACCCAGTACTTC. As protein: CASSFKRSTGWSTLETQYF.

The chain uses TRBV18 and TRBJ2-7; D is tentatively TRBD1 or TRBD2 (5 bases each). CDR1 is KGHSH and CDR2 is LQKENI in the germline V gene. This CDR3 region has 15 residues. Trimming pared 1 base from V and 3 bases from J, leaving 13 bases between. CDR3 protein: CASSPLPGTNYEQYF. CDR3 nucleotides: TGTGCCAGCTCACCACTCCCCGGGACGAACTACGAGCAGTACTTC.

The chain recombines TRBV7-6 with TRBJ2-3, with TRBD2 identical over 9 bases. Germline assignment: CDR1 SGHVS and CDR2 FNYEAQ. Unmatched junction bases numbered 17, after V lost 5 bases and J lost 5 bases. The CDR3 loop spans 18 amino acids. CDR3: CASSLLKAAGGPGDTQYF. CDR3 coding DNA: TGTGCCAGCAGCCTTTTAAAGGCGGCGGGAGGGCCAGGAGATACGCAGTATTTT.

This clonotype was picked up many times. CDR3 sequence (DNA): TGTGCCAGTAGTATCGGCGGATCCCATAACTATGGCTACACCTTC. It is translated as CASSIGGSHNYGYTF. The chain recombines TRBV19 with TRBJ1-2; D not certain. The germline CDR1 and CDR2 sequences are LNHDA and SQIVND (reference sequence). The CDR3 is made up of 15 amino acids. V was shortened by 3 bases and J by 1 base, with 12 bases between the two germline ends.

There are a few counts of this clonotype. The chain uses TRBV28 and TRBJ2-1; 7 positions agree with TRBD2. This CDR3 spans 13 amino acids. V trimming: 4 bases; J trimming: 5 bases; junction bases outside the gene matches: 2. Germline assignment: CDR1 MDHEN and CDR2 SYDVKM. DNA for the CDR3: TGTGCCAGCAGTTACCGGGAGGACAATGAGCAGTTCTTC. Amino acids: CASSYREDNEQFF.

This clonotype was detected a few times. The CDR3 bases are TGTGCCAGCAGCCCCGGTGGGCTGACGTACGAGCAGTACGTC. Translated: CASSPGGLTYEQYV. This chain links TRBV7-8 with TRBJ2-7, with D unclear. V was shortened by 5 bases and J by 4 bases, with 15 bases between the two germline ends. Germline-derived CDR1 and CDR2 are SGHVS and FQNEAQ. The CDR3 is 14 amino acids.

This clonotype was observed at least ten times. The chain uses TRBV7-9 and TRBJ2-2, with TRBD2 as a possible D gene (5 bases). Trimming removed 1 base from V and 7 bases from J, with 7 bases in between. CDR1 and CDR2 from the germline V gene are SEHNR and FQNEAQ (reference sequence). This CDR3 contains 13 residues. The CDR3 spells CASSLDSGGELFF. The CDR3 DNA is TGTGCCAGCAGCTTAGACAGCGGCGGGGAGCTGTTTTTT.

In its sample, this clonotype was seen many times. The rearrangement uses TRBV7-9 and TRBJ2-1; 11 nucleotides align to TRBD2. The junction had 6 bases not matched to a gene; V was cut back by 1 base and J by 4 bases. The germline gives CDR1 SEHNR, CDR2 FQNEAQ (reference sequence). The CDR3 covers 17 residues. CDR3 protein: CASSLVSTSGKYNEQFF. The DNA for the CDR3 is TGTGCCAGCAGCTTAGTATCGACTAGCGGGAAGTACAATGAGCAGTTCTTC. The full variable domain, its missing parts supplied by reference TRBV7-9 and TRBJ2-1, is DTGVSQNPRHKITKRGQNVTFRCDPISEHNRLYWYRQTLGQGPEFLTYFQNEAQLEKSRLLSDRFSAERPKGSFSTLEIQRTEQGDSAMYLCASSLVSTSGKYNEQFFGPGTRLTVL.

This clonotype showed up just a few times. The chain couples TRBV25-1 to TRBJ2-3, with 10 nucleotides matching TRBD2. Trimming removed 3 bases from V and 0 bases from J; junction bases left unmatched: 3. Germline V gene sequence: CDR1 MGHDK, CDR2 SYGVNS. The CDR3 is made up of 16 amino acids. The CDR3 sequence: CASSDGTSASTDTQYF. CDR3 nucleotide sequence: TGTGCCAGCAGTGACGGGACTAGCGCAAGCACAGATACGCAGTATTTT.

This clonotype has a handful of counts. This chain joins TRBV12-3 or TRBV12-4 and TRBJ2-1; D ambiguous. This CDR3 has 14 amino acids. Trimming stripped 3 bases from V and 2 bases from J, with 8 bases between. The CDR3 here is CASSFVSTYNEQFF. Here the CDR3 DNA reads TGTGCCAGCAGTTTCGTCAGCACCTACAATGAGCAGTTCTTC.

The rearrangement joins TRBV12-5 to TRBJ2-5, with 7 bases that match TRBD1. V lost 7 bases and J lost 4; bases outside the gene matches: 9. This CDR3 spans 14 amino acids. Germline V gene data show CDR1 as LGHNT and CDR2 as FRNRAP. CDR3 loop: CASARDSGRETQYF. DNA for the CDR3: TGTGCTAGTGCTCGGGACAGTGGTAGAGAGACCCAGTACTTC. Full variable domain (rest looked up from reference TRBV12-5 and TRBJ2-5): DARVTQTPRHKVTEMGQEVTMRCQPILGHNTVFWYRQTMMQGLELLAYFRNRAPLDDSGMPKDRFSAEMPDATLATLKIQPSEPRDSAVYFCASARDSGRETQYFGPGTRLLVL.

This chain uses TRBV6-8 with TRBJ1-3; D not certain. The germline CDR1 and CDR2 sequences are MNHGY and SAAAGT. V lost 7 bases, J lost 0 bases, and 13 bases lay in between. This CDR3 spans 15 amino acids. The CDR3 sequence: CASTDTLYSGNTIYF. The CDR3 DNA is TGTGCCAGCACCGACACCCTCTACTCTGGAAACACCATATATTTT.